This T cell receptor beta chain was observed in a study of CXCR3-negative and CXCR3-positive naive CD8 T cells. Study observations and caveats: TRB CDR3s of CXCR3-positive naive cells were more hydrophobic than those of CXCR3-negative naive cells.

This clonotype is called medium-sized (0.01 to 0.1%) based on its frequency. Antigen: not known. UMI-labeled 5' RACE yielded the TRB cDNA libraries. Each CDR3 protein gets one entry in TCRdb, which reprocessed the 5' RACE reads and gives no DNA. This repertoire includes 6,000 to 8,500 distinct CDR3 sequences. The authors gated naive CD8+ T cells as CD45RO-CCR7+CD27+CD95-. Germline V gives CDR1 SGHRS, CDR2 YFSETQ. The CDR3 sequence is 17 residues long. Sequencing input: naive CXCR3+ CD8+ T cells from blood. Subset specified: CD45RO-CCR7+CD27+CD95- naive CD8+ T cells expressing CXCR3 (TNR3+). This rearrangement joins TRBV5-1 to TRBJ2-7; the D call from TCRdb, TRBD2, cannot be confirmed without DNA. This clonotype originated in a human donor in good health. Some clones in this sample may be carry-over from other donors' samples. The CDR3 reads CASSPGGPSSLSYEQYF.